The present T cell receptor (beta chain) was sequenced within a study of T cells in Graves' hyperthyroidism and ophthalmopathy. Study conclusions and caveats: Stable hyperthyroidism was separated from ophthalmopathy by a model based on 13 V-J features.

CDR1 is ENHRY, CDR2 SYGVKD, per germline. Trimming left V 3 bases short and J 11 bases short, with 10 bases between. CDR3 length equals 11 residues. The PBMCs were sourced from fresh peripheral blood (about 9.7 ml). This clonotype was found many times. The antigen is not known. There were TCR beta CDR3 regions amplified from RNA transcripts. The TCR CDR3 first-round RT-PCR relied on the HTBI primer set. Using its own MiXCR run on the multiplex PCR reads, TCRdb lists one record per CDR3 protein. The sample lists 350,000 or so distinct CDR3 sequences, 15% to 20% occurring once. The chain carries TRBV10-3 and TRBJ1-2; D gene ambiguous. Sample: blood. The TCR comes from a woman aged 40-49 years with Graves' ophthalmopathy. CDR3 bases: TGTGCCATCAGTGAACAACAGAGGTACACCTTC. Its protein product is CAISEQQRYTF.